This T cell receptor beta chain was documented in a study of shared T cell receptors in the human thymus. CDR3 size: 14 residues. V lost 7 bases and J lost 5; bases outside the gene matches: 9. Germline V gives CDR1 SGHVS, CDR2 FNYEAQ. Clones were sequenced by immunoSEQ multiplex PCR, and TCRdb holds only the in-frame ones, with some missing. Here the sample spans more than 550,000 clones, approximately 87% being singletons. These same data were also listed under a study on human thymus T cells. As that study records: Corrective heart surgery yielded resections, and these provided the thymus tissue. Within thymic and blood repertoires, V and J gene usage appeared to be biased. Highly overlapping thymic repertoires among unrelated individuals were reported in related research.

Sequenced material: thymocytes. This chain joins TRBV7-6 and TRBJ2-5; the match to TRBD1 covers 8 bases. This TCR was recovered from a boy under two years old with a congenital heart defect. The CDR3 coding sequence is TGTGCCAGCACCCCAGGACAGGGATTGGAGACCCAGTACTTC. This gives the protein CASTPGQGLETQYF.